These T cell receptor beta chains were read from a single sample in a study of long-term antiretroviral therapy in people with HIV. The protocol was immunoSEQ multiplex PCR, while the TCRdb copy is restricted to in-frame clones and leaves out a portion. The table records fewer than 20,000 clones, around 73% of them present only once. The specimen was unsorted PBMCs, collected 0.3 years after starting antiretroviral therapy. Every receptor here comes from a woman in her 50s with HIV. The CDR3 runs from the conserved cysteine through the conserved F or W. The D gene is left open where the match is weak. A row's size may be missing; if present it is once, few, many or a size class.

CDR3nt: TGTGCCAGCAGTTTAAGACTAGTAAGGGGCCAGTACTTC; CDR3aa: CASSLRLVRGQYF; j_gene: TRBJ2-5; d_gene: NA; v_gene: TRBV28; abundance: NA; len: 13
CDR3nt: TGTGCCAGCAGTGTTCGGGGGGCAGCAAACGAGCAGTACTTC; CDR3aa: CASSVRGAANEQYF; j_gene: TRBJ2-7; d_gene: NA; v_gene: TRBV6-1; abundance: NA; len: 14
CDR3nt: TGCGCCAGCAGCTTGACCCTGGGACCGTCCTACGAGCAGTACTTC; CDR3aa: CASSLTLGPSYEQYF; j_gene: TRBJ2-7; d_gene: NA; v_gene: TRBV5-1; abundance: NA; len: 15
CDR3nt: TGTGCCAGCAGCTTAGATTCCCTAGCGGGGGGGGAGACCCAGTACTTC; CDR3aa: CASSLDSLAGGETQYF; j_gene: TRBJ2-5; d_gene: TRBD2; v_gene: TRBV7-2; abundance: NA; len: 16
CDR3nt: TGTGCCAGCTCACCACTGATAGCGGGGGGGCCTCCCGAGCAGTACTTC; CDR3aa: CASSPLIAGGPPEQYF; j_gene: TRBJ2-7; d_gene: TRBD2; v_gene: TRBV18; abundance: NA; len: 16
CDR3nt: TGTGCCTGGAGCGACCGACTAGCGAGTTCCTACGAGCAGTACTTC; CDR3aa: CAWSDRLASSYEQYF; j_gene: TRBJ2-7; d_gene: TRBD2; v_gene: TRBV30; abundance: NA; len: 15
CDR3nt: TGTGCCAGCAGTTTCCACCCGTCAGGGCGGGAGACCCAGTACTTC; CDR3aa: CASSFHPSGRETQYF; j_gene: TRBJ2-5; d_gene: NA; v_gene: TRBV27; abundance: once; len: 15
CDR3nt: TGTGCCAGCAGCCCCTTAATTGGGGGCAATGAGCAGTTCTTC; CDR3aa: CASSPLIGGNEQFF; j_gene: TRBJ2-1; d_gene: NA; v_gene: TRBV6-5; abundance: NA; len: 14
CDR3nt: TGTGCCAGCAGTTTAAGGGGTGCCGGAAACACCATATATTTT; CDR3aa: CASSLRGAGNTIYF; j_gene: TRBJ1-3; d_gene: NA; v_gene: TRBV27; abundance: NA; len: 14
CDR3nt: TGTGCCAGCAGTGACGGCTCAGGGTTTGCCTACAATGAGCAGTTCTTC; CDR3aa: CASSDGSGFAYNEQFF; j_gene: TRBJ2-1; d_gene: NA; v_gene: TRBV25-1; abundance: NA; len: 16
CDR3nt: TGTGCCAGCAGAGGACTAGCGGGGGCTGTAAATGAGCAGTTCTTC; CDR3aa: CASRGLAGAVNEQFF; j_gene: TRBJ2-1; d_gene: TRBD2; v_gene: TRBV6-5; abundance: NA; len: 15
CDR3nt: TGCGCCAGCAGCTTAGAAGCGGATGTATATAATTCACCCCTCCACTTT; CDR3aa: CASSLEADVYNSPLHF; j_gene: TRBJ1-6; d_gene: NA; v_gene: TRBV5-1; abundance: NA; len: 16
CDR3nt: TGTGCCAGCAGTTCAACCGGGACAGGGGAGCAGCCCCAGCATTTT; CDR3aa: CASSSTGTGEQPQHF; j_gene: TRBJ1-5; d_gene: TRBD1; v_gene: TRBV6-5; abundance: NA; len: 15
CDR3nt: TGTGCCAGCAGCTTGAGCCCCCTGAATACGCAGTATTTT; CDR3aa: CASSLSPLNTQYF; j_gene: TRBJ2-3; d_gene: NA; v_gene: TRBV11-3; abundance: NA; len: 13
CDR3nt: TGCGCCAGCAGCCAAGAAAGTATAGGAGGCAGTGAAGCTTTCTTT; CDR3aa: CASSQESIGGSEAFF; j_gene: TRBJ1-1; d_gene: NA; v_gene: TRBV4-1; abundance: NA; len: 15
CDR3nt: TGTGCCAGCAGCTCCTCCAGGGGGCTCGTGATCTCTGAAGCTTTCTTT; CDR3aa: CASSSSRGLVISEAFF; j_gene: TRBJ1-1; d_gene: TRBD1; v_gene: TRBV7-9; abundance: NA; len: 16
CDR3nt: TGCAGCGTCCTCGGACAGGGGGGTGGCTACACCTTC; CDR3aa: CSVLGQGGGYTF; j_gene: TRBJ1-2; d_gene: TRBD1; v_gene: TRBV29-1; abundance: NA; len: 12
CDR3nt: TGTGCCTGGAGTGAGGCCTACACTGAAGCTTTCTTT; CDR3aa: CAWSEAYTEAFF; j_gene: TRBJ1-1; d_gene: NA; v_gene: TRBV30; abundance: NA; len: 12
CDR3nt: TGTGCCACGACAGGGGGAGAAGGAGGAAACACCATATATTTT; CDR3aa: CATTGGEGGNTIYF; j_gene: TRBJ1-3; d_gene: TRBD1; v_gene: TRBV19; abundance: NA; len: 14
CDR3nt: TGTGCCAGTGCCTCCACGGTTCTCCACGAGCAGTACTTC; CDR3aa: CASASTVLHEQYF; j_gene: TRBJ2-7; d_gene: NA; v_gene: TRBV19; abundance: NA; len: 13
CDR3nt: TGTGCCAGCTCACCCGGGACAGCTTTTCGGGGAAACACCATATATTTT; CDR3aa: CASSPGTAFRGNTIYF; j_gene: TRBJ1-3; d_gene: TRBD1; v_gene: TRBV18; abundance: NA; len: 16
CDR3nt: TGTGCCAGTAGTATCGGCGGACTGTCGTTCGGAAACACCATATATTTT; CDR3aa: CASSIGGLSFGNTIYF; j_gene: TRBJ1-3; d_gene: NA; v_gene: TRBV19; abundance: NA; len: 16
CDR3nt: TGTGCCAGCAGCCTACGGCGGGGGGAGACCCAGTACTTC; CDR3aa: CASSLRRGETQYF; j_gene: TRBJ2-5; d_gene: TRBD2; v_gene: TRBV6-5; abundance: NA; len: 13
CDR3nt: TGTGCCAGCAGCCCGGCAGGGGGCGGGGAGACCCAGTACTTC; CDR3aa: CASSPAGGGETQYF; j_gene: TRBJ2-5; d_gene: TRBD1; v_gene: TRBV7-2; abundance: NA; len: 14
CDR3nt: TGTGCCAGCAGCTTTAGCGGGGGTTCAACATCCTACGAGCAGTACTTC; CDR3aa: CASSFSGGSTSYEQYF; j_gene: TRBJ2-7; d_gene: TRBD2; v_gene: TRBV5-5; abundance: once; len: 16
CDR3nt: TGTGCCAGTTGGTCGGGGACAGGGTTGCACGAGCAGTACTTC; CDR3aa: CASWSGTGLHEQYF; j_gene: TRBJ2-7; d_gene: TRBD1; v_gene: TRBV11-2; abundance: NA; len: 14
CDR3nt: TGTGCCAGCAGTGATGGACGGACCTTCAACGTCCTGACTTTC; CDR3aa: CASSDGRTFNVLTF; j_gene: TRBJ2-6; d_gene: NA; v_gene: TRBV6-1; abundance: once; len: 14
CDR3nt: TGTGCCAGCAGTCCTCCACCAAGGGGATACGAGCAGTACTTC; CDR3aa: CASSPPPRGYEQYF; j_gene: TRBJ2-7; d_gene: NA; v_gene: TRBV6-6; abundance: NA; len: 14
CDR3nt: TGCGCCAGCAGCTTGGGGTCGGGGGGAGGCAAGGATACGCAGTATTTT; CDR3aa: CASSLGSGGGKDTQYF; j_gene: TRBJ2-3; d_gene: TRBD2; v_gene: TRBV5-1; abundance: NA; len: 16
CDR3nt: TGTGCCAGCAGTTACTCGAATCCGTGGGACCAAGAGACCCAGTACTTC; CDR3aa: CASSYSNPWDQETQYF; j_gene: TRBJ2-5; d_gene: NA; v_gene: TRBV6-5; abundance: NA; len: 16
CDR3nt: TGTGCCAGCAGTGTAAGCGGGGGGCCGCAAGAGACCCAGTACTTC; CDR3aa: CASSVSGGPQETQYF; j_gene: TRBJ2-5; d_gene: TRBD2; v_gene: TRBV6-4; abundance: NA; len: 15
CDR3nt: TGCGCCAGCAGCCAGGACGGGACGGCAGATACGCAGTATTTT; CDR3aa: CASSQDGTADTQYF; j_gene: TRBJ2-3; d_gene: NA; v_gene: TRBV5-1; abundance: NA; len: 14
CDR3nt: TGTGCCAGCAGGCGTCAGGGTTCGCGGGGAAACACCATATATTTT; CDR3aa: CASRRQGSRGNTIYF; j_gene: TRBJ1-3; d_gene: NA; v_gene: TRBV6-5; abundance: NA; len: 15
CDR3nt: TGTGCCAGGAAGACGGCCGCGAACACCGGGGAGCTGTTTTTT; CDR3aa: CARKTAANTGELFF; j_gene: TRBJ2-2; d_gene: NA; v_gene: TRBV2; abundance: NA; len: 14
CDR3nt: TGTGCCAGCAGCGAAGACACCTACAATGAGCAGTTCTTC; CDR3aa: CASSEDTYNEQFF; j_gene: TRBJ2-1; d_gene: NA; v_gene: TRBV5-5; abundance: NA; len: 13
CDR3nt: TGTGCCAGCAGCCTGGGCGGACACCATTCACCCCTCCACTTT; CDR3aa: CASSLGGHHSPLHF; j_gene: TRBJ1-6; d_gene: NA; v_gene: TRBV5-6; abundance: NA; len: 14
CDR3nt: TGTGCCAGCAGTGAAGTGGGGGGGACAGGGTTCATCGAGCAGTACTTC; CDR3aa: CASSEVGGTGFIEQYF; j_gene: TRBJ2-7; d_gene: TRBD1; v_gene: TRBV6-1; abundance: few; len: 16
CDR3nt: TGTGCCAGCAGCTTACCCGGGACCGGGGGGACCGGGGAGCTGTTTTTT; CDR3aa: CASSLPGTGGTGELFF; j_gene: TRBJ2-2; d_gene: TRBD2; v_gene: TRBV7-3; abundance: NA; len: 16
CDR3nt: TGTGCCAGCAGCTTGGTCTTAAACATTCAGTACTTC; CDR3aa: CASSLVLNIQYF; j_gene: TRBJ2-4; d_gene: NA; v_gene: TRBV5-8; abundance: once; len: 12
CDR3nt: TGTGCCTGGAGTCCCCGATCGGATTCACCCCTCCACTTT; CDR3aa: CAWSPRSDSPLHF; j_gene: TRBJ1-6; d_gene: NA; v_gene: TRBV30; abundance: NA; len: 13
CDR3nt: TGTGCCAGCTGGGTAGGACATACCTCTGGGGCCAACGTCCTGACTTTC; CDR3aa: CASWVGHTSGANVLTF; j_gene: TRBJ2-6; d_gene: NA; v_gene: TRBV19; abundance: NA; len: 16